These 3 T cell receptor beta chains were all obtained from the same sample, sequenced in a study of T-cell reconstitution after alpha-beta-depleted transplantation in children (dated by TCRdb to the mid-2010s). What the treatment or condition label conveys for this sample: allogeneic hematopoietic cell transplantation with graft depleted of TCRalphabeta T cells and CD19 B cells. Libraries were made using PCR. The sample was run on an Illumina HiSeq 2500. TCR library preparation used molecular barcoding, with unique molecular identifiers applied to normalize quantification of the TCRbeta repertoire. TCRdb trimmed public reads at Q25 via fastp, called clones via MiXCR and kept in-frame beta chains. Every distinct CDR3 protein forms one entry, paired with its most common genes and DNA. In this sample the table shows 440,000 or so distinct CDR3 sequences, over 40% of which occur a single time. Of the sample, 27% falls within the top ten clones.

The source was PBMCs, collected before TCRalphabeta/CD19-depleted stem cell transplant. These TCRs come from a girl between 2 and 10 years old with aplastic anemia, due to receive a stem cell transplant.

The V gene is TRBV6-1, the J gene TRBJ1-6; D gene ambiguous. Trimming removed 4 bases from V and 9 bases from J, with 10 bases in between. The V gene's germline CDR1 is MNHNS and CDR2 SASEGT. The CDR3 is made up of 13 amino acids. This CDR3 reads CASSAVGSSPLHF. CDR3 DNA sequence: TGTGCCAGCAGTGCTGTAGGGAGTTCACCCCTCCACTTT.

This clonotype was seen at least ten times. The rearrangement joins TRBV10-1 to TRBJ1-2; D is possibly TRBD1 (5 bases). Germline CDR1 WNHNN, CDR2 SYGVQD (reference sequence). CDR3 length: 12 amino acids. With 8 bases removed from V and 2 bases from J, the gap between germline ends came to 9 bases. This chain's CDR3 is CASGPGNYGYTF. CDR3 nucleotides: TGCGCCAGCGGTCCAGGGAACTATGGCTACACCTTC.

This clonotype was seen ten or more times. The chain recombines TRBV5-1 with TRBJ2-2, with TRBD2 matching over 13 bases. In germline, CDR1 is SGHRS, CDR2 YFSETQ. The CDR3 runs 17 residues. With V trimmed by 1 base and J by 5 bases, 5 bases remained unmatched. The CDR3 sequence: CASSLTSGRAGTGELFF. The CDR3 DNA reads TGCGCCAGCAGCTTGACTAGCGGGAGGGCCGGAACCGGGGAGCTGTTTTTT.